This T cell receptor (beta chain) was sequenced for a study of shared clonotypes between healthy human individuals. Libraries were prepared by immunoSEQ multiplex PCR; TCRdb keeps only in-frame clonotypes and omits some of them. This table holds around 2.1 million clones, around 95% found once. Germline CDR1 is SGHRS and CDR2 is YFSETQ. V lost 2 bases and J lost 0, with 10 bases in between. The CDR3 loop spans 15 amino acids. Sequenced input: naive CD4+ T cells sorted from blood. Subset here: CD45RA+ positively selected. This TCR came from a man aged 18-30 years in good health. The chain has TRBV5-1 and TRBJ2-3; D unclear. Here the CDR3 reads CASSLQWGSTDTQYF. The CDR3 bases are TGCGCCAGCAGCTTACAGTGGGGTAGCACAGATACGCAGTATTTT.